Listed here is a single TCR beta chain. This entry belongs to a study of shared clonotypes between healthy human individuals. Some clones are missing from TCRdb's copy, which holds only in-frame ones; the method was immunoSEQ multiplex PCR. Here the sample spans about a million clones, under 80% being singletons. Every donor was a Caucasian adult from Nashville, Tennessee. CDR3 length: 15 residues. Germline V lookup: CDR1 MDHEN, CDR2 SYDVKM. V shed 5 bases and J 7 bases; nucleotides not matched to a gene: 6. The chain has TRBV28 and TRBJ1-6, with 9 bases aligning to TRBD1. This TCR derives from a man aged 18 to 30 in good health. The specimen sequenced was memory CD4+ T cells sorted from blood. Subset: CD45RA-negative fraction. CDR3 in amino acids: CASSMRDRANSPLHF. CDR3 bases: TGTGCCAGCAGTATGCGGGACAGGGCAAATTCACCCCTCCACTTT.